This T cell receptor beta chain originates from a study of cytomegalovirus exposure and HLA in healthy donors. Both 60 Vbeta primers and 13 Jbeta primers went into the PCR. This table comes from immunoSEQ multiplex PCR, and its TCRdb copy is limited to in-frame clones, with some not included. The sample holds more than 120,000 clones, roughly 76% seen once. Trimming at V came to 5 bases and at J to 5 bases, leaving 8 bases not matched to a gene. The germline gives CDR1 LNHDA, CDR2 SQIVND (reference sequence). The length of the CDR3 is 14 residues. The sample comprised PBMCs. This sequence joins TRBV19 and TRBJ1-2, with 7 nucleotides matching TRBD1. The receptor comes from a woman between 25 and 40 years old in good health and CMV-seronegative. The CDR3 region is CASSSDRETYGYTF. In nucleotides, the CDR3 is TGTGCCAGTAGTTCCGACAGGGAGACTTATGGCTACACCTTC.